The clone carrying this T cell receptor beta chain was observed a handful of times. The source of the sample is a study of human T cells and chemical hapten exposure. This CDR3 has 14 amino acids. Germline loops: CDR1 LGHNA, CDR2 YNFKEQ. Trimming stripped 0 bases from V and 2 bases from J, with 6 bases between. TCRdb re-called the RACE reads with MiXCR, one entry per CDR3 protein. The repertoire consists of about 120,000 distinct CDR3 sequences, with roughly 13% occurring once and the leading ten covering approximately 0.92%. Time point of the sample: patch test 1, 2 weeks after DPC sensitization. Treatment in this sample: therapeutic diphenylcyclopropenone sensitization with weekly scalp DPC. From whole blood left unfractionated, total RNA was extracted.

This specimen consisted of whole blood, obtained in connection with sensitization to the hapten diphenylcyclopropenone (DPC). The sequence was collected from a man younger than 35 with alopecia areata. Some clones in this sample may be carry-over from other donors' samples. This chain joins TRBV4-2 and TRBJ2-3; unclear D gene. CDR3 in amino acids: CASSQEGITDTQYF. The CDR3 DNA reads TGTGCCAGCAGCCAAGAGGGAATCACAGATACGCAGTATTTT.